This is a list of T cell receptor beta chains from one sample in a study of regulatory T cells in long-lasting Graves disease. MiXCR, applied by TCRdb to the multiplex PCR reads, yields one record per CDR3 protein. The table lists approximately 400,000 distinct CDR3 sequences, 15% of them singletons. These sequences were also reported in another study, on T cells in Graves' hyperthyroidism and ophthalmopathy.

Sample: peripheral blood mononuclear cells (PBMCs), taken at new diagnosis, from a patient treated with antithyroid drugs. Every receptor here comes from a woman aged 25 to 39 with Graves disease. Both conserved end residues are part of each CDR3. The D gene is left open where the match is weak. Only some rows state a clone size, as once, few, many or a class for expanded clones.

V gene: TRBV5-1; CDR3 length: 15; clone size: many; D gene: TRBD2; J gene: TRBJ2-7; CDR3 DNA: TGCGCCAGCAGCTTGGCTAGCGGGAGTCTCTACGAGCAGTACTTC; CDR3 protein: CASSLASGSLYEQYF
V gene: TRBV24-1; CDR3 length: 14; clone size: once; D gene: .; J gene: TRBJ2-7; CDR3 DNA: TGTGCCACCAGCCCTTCCGCCGGGCCATACGAGCAGTACTTC; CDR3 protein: CATSPSAGPYEQYF
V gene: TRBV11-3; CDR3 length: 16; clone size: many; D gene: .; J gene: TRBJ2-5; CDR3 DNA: TGTGCCAGCAGCTTAGTTCTTGCCCAGGGAGAAGAGACCCAGTACTTC; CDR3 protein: CASSLVLAQGEETQYF
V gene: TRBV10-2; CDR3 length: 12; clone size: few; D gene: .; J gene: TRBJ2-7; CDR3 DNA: TGCGCCAGCAGTTCTGGGGAGTACGAGCAGTACTTC; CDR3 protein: CASSSGEYEQYF
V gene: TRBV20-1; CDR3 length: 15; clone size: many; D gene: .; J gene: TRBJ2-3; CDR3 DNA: TGCAGTGCCTTAGACATCCTCGACGGCACAGATACGCAGTATTTT; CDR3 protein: CSALDILDGTDTQYF
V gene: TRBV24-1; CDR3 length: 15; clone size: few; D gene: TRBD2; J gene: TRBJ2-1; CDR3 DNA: TGTGCCACCAGTGATTTTGGGGGGGGCTACAATGAGCAGTTCTTC; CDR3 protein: CATSDFGGGYNEQFF
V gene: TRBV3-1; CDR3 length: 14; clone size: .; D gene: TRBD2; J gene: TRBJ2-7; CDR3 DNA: TGTGCCAGCAGTCTCGGGACTAGGTATCACGAGCGGTACTTC; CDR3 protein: CASSLGTRYHERYF
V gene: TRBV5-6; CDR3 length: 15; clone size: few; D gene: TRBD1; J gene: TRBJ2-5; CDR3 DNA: TGTGCCAGCAGCTTCTTCAGGGACAGGCAAGAGACCCAGTACTTC; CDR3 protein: CASSFFRDRQETQYF
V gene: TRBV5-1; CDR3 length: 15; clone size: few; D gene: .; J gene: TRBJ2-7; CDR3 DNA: TGCGCCAGCAGTCGACAGGAGGTCGTGGGGTACGAGCAGTACTTC; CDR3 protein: CASSRQEVVGYEQYF
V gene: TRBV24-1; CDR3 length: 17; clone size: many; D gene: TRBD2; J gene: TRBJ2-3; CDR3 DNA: TGTGCCACCAGTGACGCTAGACTAGCGGCTAGCACAGATACGCAGTATTTT; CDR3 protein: CATSDARLAASTDTQYF
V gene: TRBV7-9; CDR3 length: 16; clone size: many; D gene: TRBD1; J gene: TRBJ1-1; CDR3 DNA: TGTGCCAGCAGCTACATGCCGGGACAGGGGGCTGAAAAAGCTTTCTTT; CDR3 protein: CASSYMPGQGAEKAFF
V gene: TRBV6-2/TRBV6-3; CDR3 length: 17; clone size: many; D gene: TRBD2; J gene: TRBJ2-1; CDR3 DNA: TGTGCCAGCAGTTACTCGGGACTAGCGGGAGTCTACAATGAGCAGTTCTTC; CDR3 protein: CASSYSGLAGVYNEQFF
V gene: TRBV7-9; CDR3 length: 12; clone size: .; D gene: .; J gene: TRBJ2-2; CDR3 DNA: TGTGCCAGCAGCTTTTGGGGCGGGGAGCTGTTTTTT; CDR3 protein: CASSFWGGELFF
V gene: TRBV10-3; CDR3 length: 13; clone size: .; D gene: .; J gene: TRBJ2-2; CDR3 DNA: TGTGCCATCACCAGGGTATTGGACCGGGAGCTGTTTTTT; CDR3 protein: CAITRVLDRELFF
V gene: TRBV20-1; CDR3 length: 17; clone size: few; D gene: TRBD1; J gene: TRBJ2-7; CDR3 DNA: TGCAGTGCTAGTCTGCCGATTCGGACAGGGTTTATAGGCGAGCAGTACTTC; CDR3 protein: CSASLPIRTGFIGEQYF
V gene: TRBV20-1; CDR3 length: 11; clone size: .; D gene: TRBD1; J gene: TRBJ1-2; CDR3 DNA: TGCAGTGCCTGGGACAGGGTCGGCTACACCTTC; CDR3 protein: CSAWDRVGYTF
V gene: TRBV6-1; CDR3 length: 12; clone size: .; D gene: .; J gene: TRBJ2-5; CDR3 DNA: TGTGCCAGCAGTACAGGACAGGAGACCCAGTACTTC; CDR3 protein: CASSTGQETQYF
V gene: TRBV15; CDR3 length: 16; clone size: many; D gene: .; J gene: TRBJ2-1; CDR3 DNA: TGTGCCACCAGCAGTAGCCTTTCTTCCGAAGGCAATGAGCAGTTCTTC; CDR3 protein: CATSSSLSSEGNEQFF
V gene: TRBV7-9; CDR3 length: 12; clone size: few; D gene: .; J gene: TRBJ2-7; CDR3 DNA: TGTGCCAGCAGCCCTCACTCCTACGAGCAGTACTTC; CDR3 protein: CASSPHSYEQYF
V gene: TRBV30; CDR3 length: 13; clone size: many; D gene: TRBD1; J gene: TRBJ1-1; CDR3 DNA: TGTGCCTGGAGTAGGGACAGGAGGGCTGAAGCTTTCTTT; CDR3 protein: CAWSRDRRAEAFF
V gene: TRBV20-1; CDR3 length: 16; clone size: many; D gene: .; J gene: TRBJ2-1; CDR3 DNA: TGCAGTGCTAGCGTCCCCGGGGGACTCGCTGTTTTAGAGCAGTTCTTC; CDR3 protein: CSASVPGGLAVLEQFF
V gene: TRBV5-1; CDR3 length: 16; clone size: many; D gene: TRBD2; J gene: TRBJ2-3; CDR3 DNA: TGCGCCAGCAGCTCCCTCACTAGCGGTCTCACAGATACGCAGTATTTT; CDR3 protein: CASSSLTSGLTDTQYF
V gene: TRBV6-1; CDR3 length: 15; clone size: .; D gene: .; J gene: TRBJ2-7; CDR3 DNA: TGTGCCAGCAGGCCAAACTCAGGACAGTTCTACGAGCAGTACTTC; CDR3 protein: CASRPNSGQFYEQYF
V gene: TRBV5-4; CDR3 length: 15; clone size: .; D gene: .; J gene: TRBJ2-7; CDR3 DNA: TGTGCCAGCAGCTTGGGATGGACGGAATCCTACGAGCAGTACTTC; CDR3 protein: CASSLGWTESYEQYF
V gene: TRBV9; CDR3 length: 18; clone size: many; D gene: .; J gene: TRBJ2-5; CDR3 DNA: TGTGCCAGCAGCGTAACCCTGGGTAAGGGAGGATCACAAGGGACCCAGTACTTC; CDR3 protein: CASSVTLGKGGSQGTQYF